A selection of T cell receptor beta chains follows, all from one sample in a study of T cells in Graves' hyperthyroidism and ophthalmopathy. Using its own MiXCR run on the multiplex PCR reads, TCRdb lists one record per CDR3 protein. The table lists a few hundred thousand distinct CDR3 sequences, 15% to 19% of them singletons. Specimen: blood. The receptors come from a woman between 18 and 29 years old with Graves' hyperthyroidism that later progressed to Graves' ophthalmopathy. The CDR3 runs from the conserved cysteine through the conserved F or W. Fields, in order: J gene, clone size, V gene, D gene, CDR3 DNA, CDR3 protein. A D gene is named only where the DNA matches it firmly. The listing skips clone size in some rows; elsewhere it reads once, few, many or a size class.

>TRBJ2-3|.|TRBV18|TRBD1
TGTGCCAGCTCACCCCGAAGACGGACAGGGGATGGCACAGATACGCAGTATTTT
CASSPRRRTGDGTDTQYF
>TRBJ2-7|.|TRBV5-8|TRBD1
TGTGCCAGCAGCCCGGACAGGGGACGGGAGCAGTACTTC
CASSPDRGREQYF
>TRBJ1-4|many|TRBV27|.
TGTGCCAGCAGTAGGCAGGGACACCGGGATCTGGGTGAAAAACTGTTTTTT
CASSRQGHRDLGEKLFF
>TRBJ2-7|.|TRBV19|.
TGTGCCAGTAGTATTATCCCACTGGCGTCGAGGGACGAGCAGTACTTC
CASSIIPLASRDEQYF
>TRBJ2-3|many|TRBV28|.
TGTGCCAGCACCCCTGGGGGGTCGGGGGCAGATACGCAGTATTTT
CASTPGGSGADTQYF
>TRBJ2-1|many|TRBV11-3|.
TGTGCCAGCAGCGGTAGGTACAATGAGCAGTTCTTC
CASSGRYNEQFF
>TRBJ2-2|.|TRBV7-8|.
TGTGCCAGCACCTCACGTCGGGTTTTTGACACCGGGGAGCTGTTTTTT
CASTSRRVFDTGELFF
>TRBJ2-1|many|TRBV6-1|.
TGTGCCAGCACGAACAGGATCGAGGGGAATGAGCAGTTCTTC
CASTNRIEGNEQFF
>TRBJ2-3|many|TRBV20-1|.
TGCAGTGCTACCCCTAGCGTTGGCACAGATACGCAGTATTTT
CSATPSVGTDTQYF
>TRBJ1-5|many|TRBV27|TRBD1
TGTGCCAGCAGCCCATTCCAGGGGGCAAGCAATCAGCCCCAGCATTTT
CASSPFQGASNQPQHF
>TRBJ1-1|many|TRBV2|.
TGTGCCAGCATCGGCACTGAAGCTTTCTTT
CASIGTEAFF
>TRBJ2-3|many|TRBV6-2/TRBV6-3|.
TGTGCCAGCAGTTACTCGTCCGTAACTAATAGCCCAAGCACAGATACGCAGTATTTT
CASSYSSVTNSPSTDTQYF
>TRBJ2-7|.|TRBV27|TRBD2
TGTGCCAGCAGGGGAGGGGCGGAGGGGCAGTACTTC
CASRGGAEGQYF
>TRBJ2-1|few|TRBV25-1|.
TGTGCCAGCAGTGACCGCCTGGGGAGCTCCTACAATGAGCAGTTCTTC
CASSDRLGSSYNEQFF
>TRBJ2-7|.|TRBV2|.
TGTGCCAGCAGGGGGCCGGAGCAGTACTTC
CASRGPEQYF